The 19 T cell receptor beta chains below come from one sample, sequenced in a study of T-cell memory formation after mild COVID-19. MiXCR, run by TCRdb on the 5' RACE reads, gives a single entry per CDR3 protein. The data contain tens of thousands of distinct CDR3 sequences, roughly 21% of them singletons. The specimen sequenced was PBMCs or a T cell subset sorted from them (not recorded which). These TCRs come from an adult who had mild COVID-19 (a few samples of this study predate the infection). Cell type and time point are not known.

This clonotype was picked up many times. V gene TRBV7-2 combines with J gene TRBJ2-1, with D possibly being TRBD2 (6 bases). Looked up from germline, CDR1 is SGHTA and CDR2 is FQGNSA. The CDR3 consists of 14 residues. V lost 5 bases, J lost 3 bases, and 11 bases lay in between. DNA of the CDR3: TGTGCCAGCAGCAGGACTACCTACTACAATGAGCAGTTCTTC. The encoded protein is CASSRTTYYNEQFF.

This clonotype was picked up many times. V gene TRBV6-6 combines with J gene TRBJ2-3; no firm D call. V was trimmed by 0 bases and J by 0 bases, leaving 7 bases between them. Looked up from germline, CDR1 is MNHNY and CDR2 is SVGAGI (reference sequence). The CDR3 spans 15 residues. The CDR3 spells CASSYSHTSTDTQYF. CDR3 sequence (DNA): TGTGCCAGCAGTTACTCCCATACGAGCACAGATACGCAGTATTTT.

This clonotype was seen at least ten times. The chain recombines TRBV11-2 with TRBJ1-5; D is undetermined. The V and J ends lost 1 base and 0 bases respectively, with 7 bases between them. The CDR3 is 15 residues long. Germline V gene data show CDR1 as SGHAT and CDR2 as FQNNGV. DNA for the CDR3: TGTGCCAGCAGCTTAGCGGGCTATAGCAATCAGCCCCAGCATTTT. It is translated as CASSLAGYSNQPQHF.

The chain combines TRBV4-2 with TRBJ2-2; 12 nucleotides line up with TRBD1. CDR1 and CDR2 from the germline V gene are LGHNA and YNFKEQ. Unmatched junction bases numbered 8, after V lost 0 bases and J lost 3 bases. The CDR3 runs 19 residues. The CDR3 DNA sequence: TGTGCCAGCAGCCAAGATTCCGGGGGACAGGGGGCCTACACCGGGGAGCTGTTTTTT. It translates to CASSQDSGGQGAYTGELFF.

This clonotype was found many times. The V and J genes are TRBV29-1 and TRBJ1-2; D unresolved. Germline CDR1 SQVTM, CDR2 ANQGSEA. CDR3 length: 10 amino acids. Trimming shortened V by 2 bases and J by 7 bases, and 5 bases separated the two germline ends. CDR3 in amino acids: CSVEWGGYTF. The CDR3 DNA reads TGCAGCGTTGAATGGGGTGGCTACACCTTC.

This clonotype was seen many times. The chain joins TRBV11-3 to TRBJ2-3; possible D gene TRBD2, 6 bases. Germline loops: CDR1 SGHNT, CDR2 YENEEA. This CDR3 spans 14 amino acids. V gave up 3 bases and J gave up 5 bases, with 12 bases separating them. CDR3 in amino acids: CASSFVGSVDTQYF. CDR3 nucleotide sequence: TGTGCCAGCAGCTTCGTCGGGAGTGTAGATACGCAGTATTTT.

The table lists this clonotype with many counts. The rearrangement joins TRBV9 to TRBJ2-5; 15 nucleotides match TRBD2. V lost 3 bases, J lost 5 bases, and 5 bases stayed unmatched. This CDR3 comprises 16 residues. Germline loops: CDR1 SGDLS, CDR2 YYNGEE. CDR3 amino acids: CASSGTSGGAVETQYF. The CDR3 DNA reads TGTGCCAGCAGCGGGACTAGCGGGGGGGCCGTTGAGACCCAGTACTTC.

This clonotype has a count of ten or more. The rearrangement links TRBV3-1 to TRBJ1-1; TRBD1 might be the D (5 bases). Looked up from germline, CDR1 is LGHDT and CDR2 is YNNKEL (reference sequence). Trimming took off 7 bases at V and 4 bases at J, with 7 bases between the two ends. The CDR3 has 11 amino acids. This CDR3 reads CASIGGTEAFF. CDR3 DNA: TGTGCCAGCATTGGGGGCACTGAAGCTTTCTTT.

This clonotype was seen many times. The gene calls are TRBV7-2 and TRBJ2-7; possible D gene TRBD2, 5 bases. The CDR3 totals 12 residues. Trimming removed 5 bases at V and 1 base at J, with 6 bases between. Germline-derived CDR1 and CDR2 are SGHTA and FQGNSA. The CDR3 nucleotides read TGTGCCAGCAGCCGGACTTCCTACGAGCAGTACTTC. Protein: CASSRTSYEQYF.

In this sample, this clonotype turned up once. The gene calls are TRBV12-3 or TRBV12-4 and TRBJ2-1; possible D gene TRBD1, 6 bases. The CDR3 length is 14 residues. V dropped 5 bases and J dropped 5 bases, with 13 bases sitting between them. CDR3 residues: CASSPRDTHNEQFF. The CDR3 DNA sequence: TGTGCCAGCAGTCCACGGGACACCCACAATGAGCAGTTCTTC.

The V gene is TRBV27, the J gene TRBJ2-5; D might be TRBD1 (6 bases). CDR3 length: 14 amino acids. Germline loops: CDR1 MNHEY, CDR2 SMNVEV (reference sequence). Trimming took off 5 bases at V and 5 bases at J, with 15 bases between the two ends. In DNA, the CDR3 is TGTGCCAGCAGTCTACAGGGATCGTTGGAGACCCAGTACTTC. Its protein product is CASSLQGSLETQYF.

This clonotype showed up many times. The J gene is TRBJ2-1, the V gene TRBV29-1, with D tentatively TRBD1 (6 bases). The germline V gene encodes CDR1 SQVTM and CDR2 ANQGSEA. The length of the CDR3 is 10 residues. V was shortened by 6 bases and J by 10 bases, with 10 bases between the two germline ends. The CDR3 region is CSVADREQFF. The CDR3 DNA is TGCAGCGTAGCAGACAGGGAGCAGTTCTTC.

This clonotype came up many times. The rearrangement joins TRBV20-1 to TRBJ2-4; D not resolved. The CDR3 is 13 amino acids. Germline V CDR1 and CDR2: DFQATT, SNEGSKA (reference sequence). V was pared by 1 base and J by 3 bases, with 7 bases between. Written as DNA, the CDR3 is TGCAGTGCTAGAGGAAACAGCAAAAACATTCAGTACTTC. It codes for CSARGNSKNIQYF.

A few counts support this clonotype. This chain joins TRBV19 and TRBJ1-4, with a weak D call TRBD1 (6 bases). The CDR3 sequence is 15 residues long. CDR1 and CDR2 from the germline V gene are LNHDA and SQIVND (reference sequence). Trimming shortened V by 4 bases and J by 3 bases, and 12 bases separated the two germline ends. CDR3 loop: CASSTPGDPNEKLFF. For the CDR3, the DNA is TGTGCCAGTAGTACGCCAGGGGATCCTAATGAAAAACTGTTTTTT.

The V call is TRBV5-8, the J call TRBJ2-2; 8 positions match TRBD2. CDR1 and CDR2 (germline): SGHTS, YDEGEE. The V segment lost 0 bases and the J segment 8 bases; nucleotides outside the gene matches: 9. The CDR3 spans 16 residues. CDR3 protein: CASSLEAGDWRGELFF. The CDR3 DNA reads TGTGCCAGCAGCTTGGAAGCGGGGGACTGGAGGGGGGAGCTGTTTTTT.

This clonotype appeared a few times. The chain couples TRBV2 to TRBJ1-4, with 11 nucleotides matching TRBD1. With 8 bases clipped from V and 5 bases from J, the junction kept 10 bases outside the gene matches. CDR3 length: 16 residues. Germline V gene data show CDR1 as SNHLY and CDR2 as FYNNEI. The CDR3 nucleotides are TGTGCCAGCGACTCCGGGACAGGGGGACTAAATGAAAAACTGTTTTTT. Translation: CASDSGTGGLNEKLFF.

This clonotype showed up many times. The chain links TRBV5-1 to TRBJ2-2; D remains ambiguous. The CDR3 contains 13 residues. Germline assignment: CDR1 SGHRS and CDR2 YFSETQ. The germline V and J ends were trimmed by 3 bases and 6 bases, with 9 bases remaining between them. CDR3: CASSSEVAGELFF. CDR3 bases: TGCGCCAGCAGCTCTGAGGTGGCCGGGGAGCTGTTTTTT.

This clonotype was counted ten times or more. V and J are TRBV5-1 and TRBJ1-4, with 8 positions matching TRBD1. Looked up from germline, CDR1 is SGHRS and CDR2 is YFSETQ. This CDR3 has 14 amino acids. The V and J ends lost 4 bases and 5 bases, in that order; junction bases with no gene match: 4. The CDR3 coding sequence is TGCGCCAGCAGCCCAGGGGGCCGGAATGAAAAACTGTTTTTT. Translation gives CASSPGGRNEKLFF.

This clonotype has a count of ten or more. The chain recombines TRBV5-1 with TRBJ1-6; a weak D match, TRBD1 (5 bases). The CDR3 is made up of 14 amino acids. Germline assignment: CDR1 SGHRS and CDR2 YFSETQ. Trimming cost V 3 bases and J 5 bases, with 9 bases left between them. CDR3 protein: CASSSGRDNSPLHF. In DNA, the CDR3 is TGCGCCAGCAGCTCGGGACGAGATAATTCACCCCTCCACTTT.